This TCR beta chain was sequenced during a study of identical twins. TCRdb called the 5' RACE reads again in MiXCR, with one record for every CDR3 protein. The data hold about 530,000 distinct CDR3 sequences, with approximately 20% observed a single time. Study results and limitations: Alpha sequences out of frame and shared by twins had excess low generation probability. Conclusions were drawn cross-sectionally by statistical analysis, without following the same donors. Fewer insertions characterized abundant cord blood beta clonotypes, whereas memory repertoires showed none.

Points on this clonotype: Its specificity is not known.

Separately, the same data were catalogued under a study of yellow fever vaccine responses in identical twins.

Material: CD4+ T cells sorted from blood. The sequence derives from a woman younger than 30 in good health.

The CDR3 region is CASSKREGSSYEQYF. In nucleotides, the CDR3 is TGTGCCAGCAGTAAGCGGGAGGGGAGCTCCTACGAGCAGTACTTC. V and J are TRBV12-3 or TRBV12-4 and TRBJ2-7, with 10 nucleotides matching TRBD2. V gave up 5 bases and J gave up 0 bases; unmatched junction bases: 4. The CDR3 consists of 15 residues.